This T cell receptor beta chain stems from a study of CXCR3-negative and CXCR3-positive naive CD8 T cells (dated 2019 in TCRdb). About the investigation overall: In total, roughly 150 million TRB reads were obtained, or roughly 1.5 +/- 0.3 million reads per library. The TRBV-TRBJ cluster analysis covered naive subsets from 5 or 6 donors and memory cells from 3 donors. Diversity and physicochemical repertoire analyses covered approximately 10 donors pooled from two independent experiments.

Its CDR3 holds 16 amino acids, cysteine through phenylalanine. A DNA sequence was not provided. From the germline V gene, CDR1 is SQVTM and CDR2 is ANQGSEA. Points the paper makes about the study in general: Freshly isolated PBMCs were used for most assays because CXCR3 expression partially decreased after cryopreservation. Within the same donor, TRBV-TRBJ usage looked similar between naive CXCR3-negative and CXCR3-positive cells, but memory cells had distinct patterns. Repertoire diversity was comparably high in both naive subsets but much lower in memory CD8+ T cells. TRB CDR3s from CXCR3-positive naive cells showed higher hydrophobicity (lower Kidera factor 4), lower energy, and higher strength and volume indices than CXCR3-negative naive cells. Because surface CD5, which is linked to self-reactivity in mice, was comparable between the naive subsets, TCR interaction strength was also inferred from TRB CDR3 physicochemical properties.

Sequencing used a NextSeq 550. The Human TCR Profiling Kit (MiLaboratory) was used to make UMI-labeled 5' RACE TRB cDNA libraries. cDNA synthesis used the entire amount of extracted RNA, and PCR amplification then used the entire amount of cDNA produced. The libraries were made side by side, with each library going through the same number of PCR cycles. The study's processing was this. MIGEC and MiXCR extracted about 50,000 +/- 10,000 unique UMI-labeled TRB cDNA molecules per library, requiring at least two reads per UMI. Each library averaged about 37,000 +/- 9,700 functional in-frame TRB CDR3 nucleotide clonotypes without stop codons. After downsampling to 5000 UMI-labeled TRB molecules per sample, diversity metrics such as normalized Shannon-Wiener and Chao1 were calculated in VDJtools. For the central five CDR3 residues, VDJtools calculated physicochemical properties weighted by clonotype size, namely interaction energy, strength, volume and Kidera factor 4. Following reprocessing of the reads by TCRdb, the data hold one row per CDR3 protein sequence and no DNA is available. TCRdb, rather than the study authors, made the V and J calls. This sample's listing comprises about 6,700 distinct CDR3 sequences. The ten largest account for more than 1% of the sample.

Turning to this clonotype: The target of this receptor is not known.

For each CD8+ T cell subset, flow sorting was done in triplicate, and 250,000 to 300,000 cells per subset went directly into RLT lysis buffer. Naive CD8+ T cells were defined stringently as CD45RO-CCR7+CD27+CD95- to exclude memory contaminants. Peripheral blood mononuclear cells were isolated from buffy coats by standard density gradient centrifugation. Naive CXCR3-negative and CXCR3-positive CD8+ T cells were flow-sorted using a FACSAria III. An RNeasy Mini Kit was used to extract total RNA from the sorted cells. Source material: naive CXCR3+ CD8+ T cells from blood. The cell subset or site label corresponds to: CD45RO-CCR7+CD27+CD95- naive CD8+ T cells expressing CXCR3 (TNR3+). The chain uses TRBV29-1 and TRBJ2-7; TCRdb gives TRBD1 as the D gene, but with no DNA this cannot be confirmed. The TCR comes from a human donor in good health. Some clones in this sample may be carry-over from other donors' samples. The CDR3 in this case is CSVEAPPGTGYYEQYF.